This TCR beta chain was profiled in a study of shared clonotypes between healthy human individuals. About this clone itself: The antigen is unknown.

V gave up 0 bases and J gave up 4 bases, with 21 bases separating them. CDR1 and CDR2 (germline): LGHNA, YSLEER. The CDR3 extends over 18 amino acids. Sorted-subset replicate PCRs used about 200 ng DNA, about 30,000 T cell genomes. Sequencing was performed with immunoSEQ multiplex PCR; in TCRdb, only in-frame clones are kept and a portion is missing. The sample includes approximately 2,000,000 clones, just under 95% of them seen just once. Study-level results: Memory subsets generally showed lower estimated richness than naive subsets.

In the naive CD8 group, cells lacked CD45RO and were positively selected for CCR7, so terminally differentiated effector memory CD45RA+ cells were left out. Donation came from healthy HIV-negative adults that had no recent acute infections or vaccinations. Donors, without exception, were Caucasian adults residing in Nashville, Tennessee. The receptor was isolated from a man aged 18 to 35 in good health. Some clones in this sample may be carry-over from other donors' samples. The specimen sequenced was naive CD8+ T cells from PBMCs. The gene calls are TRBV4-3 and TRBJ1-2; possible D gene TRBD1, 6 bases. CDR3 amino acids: CASSQDLGAAGEPYGYTF. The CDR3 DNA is TGCGCCAGCAGCCAAGATTTAGGGGCGGCAGGGGAACCCTATGGCTACACCTTC.